Listed here are 26 T cell receptor beta chains from one sample, sequenced in a study of shared clonotypes between healthy human individuals. Repertoires were generated with immunoSEQ multiplex PCR, while TCRdb's copy carries only in-frame clones and drops some. This table has about 660,000 clones, about 74% appearing once. The sample consisted of memory CD4+ T cells sorted from blood. The subset denotes: CD45RA-negative fraction. These receptors all come from a woman aged 25 to 39 in good health.

The rearrangement joins TRBV14 to TRBJ2-7, with D unresolved. V lost 4 bases to trimming and J lost 2 bases, with 6 bases between them. Looked up from germline, CDR1 is SGHDN and CDR2 is FVKESK. The CDR3 spans 12 residues. The CDR3, as DNA: TGTGCCAGCAGCCTCTTTACCTACGAGCAGTACTTC. Amino acids: CASSLFTYEQYF.

A single count supports this clone. This sequence joins TRBV29-1 and TRBJ2-7, with a weak D call TRBD2 (6 bases). Germline V CDR1 and CDR2: SQVTM, ANQGSEA. Trimming removed 5 bases at V and 7 bases at J, with 18 bases between. This CDR3 spans 13 amino acids. CDR3 region: CSVRPGAGREQYF. CDR3 DNA sequence: TGCAGCGTTCGTCCAGGTGCAGGGAGGGAGCAGTACTTC.

J is TRBJ1-1 and V is TRBV4-1, with D perhaps matching TRBD1 (5 bases). Deletions cut 1 base from V and 2 bases from J, with 11 bases between. CDR1 and CDR2 from the germline V gene are MGHRA and YSYEKL. The CDR3 extends over 15 amino acids. CDR3 sequence (DNA): TGCGCCAGCAGCCAAGGCCAGGGACGTAACACTGAAGCTTTCTTT. Translation: CASSQGQGRNTEAFF.

The V and J genes are TRBV6-1 and TRBJ1-5; D gene ambiguous. Between the trimmed V and J ends, which lost 7 bases and 10 bases, there was a span of 20 bases. Germline V gene sequence: CDR1 MNHNS, CDR2 SASEGT. The CDR3 spans 14 residues. The CDR3 spells CASTELHGSLPQHF. CDR3 DNA sequence: TGTGCCAGCACAGAACTTCACGGGTCTTTACCCCAGCATTTT.

The chain joins TRBV6-5 to TRBJ1-1; 8 positions agree with TRBD1. The CDR3 loop spans 14 amino acids. In germline, CDR1 is MNHEY, CDR2 SVGAGI. V was pared by 2 bases and J by 4 bases, with 3 bases of the junction left unmatched. CDR3 protein: CASSYRGQVTEAFF. As DNA, the CDR3 is TGTGCCAGCAGTTACCGGGGACAGGTCACTGAAGCTTTCTTT.

The J gene is TRBJ2-3, the V gene TRBV6-5; D could derive from TRBD1 or TRBD2 (5 bases each). Germline CDR1 MNHEY, CDR2 SVGAGI. The V gene lost 8 bases and the J gene lost 4 bases, with 19 bases spanning the gap. The CDR3 spans 15 residues. DNA of the CDR3: TGTGCCAGCTCGGGGCGGGCGGATCTTTCAGATACGCAGTATTTT. Protein product: CASSGRADLSDTQYF.

The chain couples TRBV21-1 to TRBJ2-7; no DNA check was done on the table's D call, TRBD2. TRBV21-1 is designated a pseudogene. The CDR3 extends over 15 amino acids. The CDR3 here is CASSKGASGSYEQYF. CDR3 sequence (DNA): TGTGCCAGCAGTAAAGGGGCTAGCGGGAGCTACGAGCAGTACTTC.

Notes on this clone: Different DNA sequences within this sample yield the same CDR3. V usage is TRBV28 and J usage is TRBJ1-1; D is unclear. Germline CDR1 is MDHEN and CDR2 is SYDVKM. The CDR3 runs 14 residues. Trimming removed 5 bases at V and 1 base at J, with 11 bases between. The CDR3 DNA reads as TGTGCCAGCAGTCCAGCGTGGGGGAACACTGAAGCTTTCTTT. This sequence encodes CASSPAWGNTEAFF.

The chain combines TRBV5-1 with TRBJ2-2; 10 positions agree with TRBD2. CDR1 and CDR2 (germline): SGHRS, YFSETQ. V trimming: 4 bases; J trimming: 4 bases; junction bases outside the gene matches: 4. This CDR3 is built from 15 residues. For the CDR3, the DNA is TGCGCCAGCAGCACACGACTAGCGGGCACCGGGGAGCTGTTTTTT. Its protein product is CASSTRLAGTGELFF.

In DNA, the CDR3 is TGTGCCAGCTCGAGAACAGGGGGCGCTTACAATGAGCAGTTCTTC. It specifies CASSRTGGAYNEQFF. The chain is built from TRBV18 and TRBJ2-1; TRBD1 matches 9 bases. The CDR3 has 15 residues. The ends lost 6 bases at V and 4 bases at J; junction bases unmatched: 7. Germline CDR1 is KGHSH and CDR2 is LQKENI. The variable domain in full, with the rest retrieved from reference TRBV18 and TRBJ2-1, is NAGVMQNPRHLVRRRGQEARLRCSPMKGHSHVYWYRQLPEEGLKFMVYLQKENIIDESGMPKERFSAEFPKEGPSILRIQQVVRGDSAAYFCASSRTGGAYNEQFFGPGTRLTVL.

This clone came up many times. The chain uses TRBV7-8 and TRBJ1-1; 7 nucleotides line up with TRBD1. The CDR3 contains 14 residues. CDR1 is SGHVS, CDR2 FQNEAQ, per germline. J lost 2 bases, V lost 5 bases, and 5 bases had no gene match. CDR3 bases: TGTGCCAGCAGCCCTAGGGACAGCAACACTGAAGCTTTCTTT. Encoded protein: CASSPRDSNTEAFF.

This chain connects TRBV20-1 to TRBJ1-1, with D possibly TRBD1 on 6 matching bases. The germline V gene has CDR1 DFQATT and CDR2 SNEGSKA (reference sequence). V was shortened by 1 base and J by 10 bases, with 10 bases between the two germline ends. The CDR3 is made up of 11 amino acids. CDR3 DNA sequence: TGCAGTGCTAGAGGGCAAGGGGGAGCTTTCTTT. This sequence encodes CSARGQGGAFF.

In this sample, this clone turned up once. The V and J genes are TRBV5-5 and TRBJ2-3; D remains ambiguous. Germline loops: CDR1 SGHKS, CDR2 YYEKEE (reference sequence). V was cut by 7 bases and J by 4 bases, with 7 bases left in between. The CDR3 totals 11 residues. The CDR3 protein is CASWLADTQYF. In nucleotides, the CDR3 is TGTGCCAGCTGGCTCGCAGATACGCAGTATTTT.

The chain links TRBV7-2 to TRBJ2-7; no definite D call. The germline V gene has CDR1 SGHTA and CDR2 FQGNSA. Trimming cost V 4 bases and J 5 bases, with 9 bases left between them. The CDR3 consists of 12 residues. The CDR3 DNA is TGTGCCAGCAGCTACTACCGGGACGAGCAGTACTTC. It yields the protein CASSYYRDEQYF. The variable domain in full, with the rest retrieved from reference TRBV7-2 and TRBJ2-7, is GAGVSQSPSNKVTEKGKDVELRCDPISGHTALYWYRQSLGQGLEFLIYFQGNSAPDKSGLPSDRFSAERTGGSVSTLTIQRTQQEDSAVYLCASSYYRDEQYFGPGTRLTVT.

The chain links TRBV21-1 to TRBJ2-7. TRBV21-1 is classified as a pseudogene. There are 15 residues in the CDR3. The CDR3 sequence: CASRKVGDPYYEQYF. The CDR3 nucleotides are TGTGCCAGCAGAAAAGTAGGGGACCCATACTACGAGCAGTACTTC.

This clone has only one observation. The CDR3, as DNA: TGTGCCAGCAGAGGACTAGCGGGACCTCAAGAGACCCAGTACTTC. Protein product: CASRGLAGPQETQYF. This chain uses TRBV6-1 with TRBJ2-5, with TRBD2 matching over 12 bases. This CDR3 has 15 residues. V lost 6 bases, J lost 2 bases, and 4 bases stayed unmatched. Germline V gene data show CDR1 as MNHNS and CDR2 as SASEGT.

The chain uses TRBV2 and TRBJ1-2; D remains ambiguous. The V end lost 4 bases, the J end lost 3 bases, and 9 bases lay between the germline ends. Germline V gene sequence: CDR1 SNHLY, CDR2 FYNNEI. CDR3 length: 13 residues. CDR3 sequence reads: CASSGRRDYGYTF. CDR3 DNA sequence: TGTGCCAGCAGTGGGCGAAGGGACTATGGCTACACCTTC.

The chain combines TRBV5-6 with TRBJ2-7; TRBD1 is a possible D gene (6 bases). The germline V gene encodes CDR1 SGHDT and CDR2 YYEEEE. Trimming shortened V by 6 bases and J by 0 bases, and 16 bases separated the two germline ends. This CDR3 spans 15 amino acids. CDR3 DNA: TGTGCCAGCACCAATGTCCGGGACAACTCCTACGAGCAGTACTTC. As protein: CASTNVRDNSYEQYF.

The chain joins TRBV5-6 to TRBJ2-1; 13 nucleotides align to TRBD2. Germline V lookup: CDR1 SGHDT, CDR2 YYEEEE. The CDR3 is made up of 15 amino acids. The junction had 10 bases not matched to a gene; V was cut back by 3 bases and J by 13 bases. The CDR3 is CASSSGLAGALYQFF. The CDR3, as DNA: TGTGCCAGCAGCTCCGGACTAGCGGGAGCCCTTTACCAGTTCTTC.

In the case of this clone: Other DNA sequences in this specimen translate into the identical CDR3. This chain connects TRBV7-8 to TRBJ1-4, with D perhaps TRBD1 (5 bases). V gave up 2 bases and J gave up 5 bases, with 9 bases separating them. The length of the CDR3 is 14 residues. CDR1 is SGHVS, CDR2 FQNEAQ, per germline. This CDR3 is CASSLQGLNEKLFF. In DNA, the CDR3 is TGTGCCAGCAGCTTACAGGGATTAAATGAAAAACTGTTTTTT.

This chain uses TRBV5-1 with TRBJ2-7; 8 bases are a match to TRBD2. The length of the CDR3 is 16 residues. The germline CDR1 and CDR2 sequences are SGHRS and YFSETQ. Unmatched junction bases numbered 9, after V lost 1 base and J lost 3 bases. The CDR3 reads CASSLTVGGANYEQYF. For the CDR3, the DNA is TGCGCCAGCAGCTTGACCGTCGGGGGGGCTAACTACGAGCAGTACTTC.

The J gene is TRBJ1-4, the V gene TRBV14; D is perhaps TRBD1 (5 bases). Trimming pared 4 bases from V and 2 bases from J, leaving 8 bases between. This CDR3 spans 14 amino acids. The germline CDR1 and CDR2 sequences are SGHDN and FVKESK. CDR3 sequence (DNA): TGTGCCAGCAGCCTGGGGACGACTAATGAAAAACTGTTTTTT. It codes for CASSLGTTNEKLFF. Filled out from reference TRBV14 and TRBJ1-4, the complete variable domain reads EAGVTQFPSHSVIEKGQTVTLRCDPISGHDNLYWYRRVMGKEIKFLLHFVKESKQDESGMPNNRFLAERTGGTYSTLKVQPAELEDSGVYFCASSLGTTNEKLFFGSGTQLSVL.

This clone was counted only a few times. The V and J genes are TRBV2 and TRBJ2-7, with 9 bases lining up with TRBD2. This CDR3 is 15 amino acids long. Germline lookup yields CDR1 SNHLY and CDR2 FYNNEI. V was clipped by 7 bases and J by 0 bases; unmatched bases: 7. The CDR3 protein is CASKPVAGVSYEQYF. CDR3 DNA sequence: TGTGCCAGCAAACCGGTAGCGGGAGTCTCCTACGAGCAGTACTTC. The full variable domain, rest sourced from reference TRBV2 and TRBJ2-7, is EPEVTQTPSHQVTQMGQEVILRCVPISNHLYFYWYRQILGQKVEFLVSFYNNEISEKSEIFDDQFSVERPDGSNFTLKIRSTKLEDSAMYFCASKPVAGVSYEQYFGPGTRLTVT.

This clone has a count of ten or more. Other DNA sequences in the sample encode the same CDR3. The chain links TRBV28 to TRBJ2-5; 12 nucleotides agree with TRBD2. V lost 2 bases and J lost 2; bases outside the gene matches: 0. The germline V gene encodes CDR1 MDHEN and CDR2 SYDVKM. The CDR3 has 15 amino acids. In DNA, the CDR3 is TGTGCCAGCAGTTTAACTAGCGGGGGGCAAGAGACCCAGTACTTC. Translation gives CASSLTSGGQETQYF. Based on the CDR3 plus reference TRBV28 and TRBJ2-5, the full variable domain is DVKVTQSSRYLVKRTGEKVFLECVQDMDHENMFWYRQDPGLGLRLIYFSYDVKMKEKGDIPEGYSVSREKKERFSLILESASTNQTSMYLCASSLTSGGQETQYFGPGTRLLVL.

The CDR3 protein is CASQDFQETQYF. DNA for the CDR3: TGTGCCAGTCAGGATTTCCAAGAGACCCAGTACTTC. The chain recombines TRBV6-6 with TRBJ2-5; D remains ambiguous. CDR3 size: 12 residues. V lost 9 bases and J lost 1, with 9 bases in between. CDR1 MNHNY and CDR2 SVGAGI come from the germline V gene (reference sequence).

V usage is TRBV18 and J usage is TRBJ1-2; unclear D gene. The CDR3 consists of 13 residues. Trimming cost V 6 bases and J 3 bases, with 11 bases left between them. CDR1 is KGHSH and CDR2 is LQKENI in the germline V gene. CDR3 nucleotides: TGTGCCAGCTCGGAACTTAGAGACTATGGCTACACCTTC. Encoded protein: CASSELRDYGYTF.